This T cell receptor (beta chain) was identified during a study of T cells in Graves' hyperthyroidism and ophthalmopathy. General observations from the study: In the blood, most expanded thyroid clonotypes above 0.001 appeared as well.

The germline V gene encodes CDR1 SNHLY and CDR2 FYNNEI. The V end was cut by 1 base, the J end by 8 bases, with 8 bases between. CDR3 length equals 13 residues. Uncontrolled infection, other autoimmune disease, pregnancy or lactation disqualified patients from enrolment. The PBMCs were sourced from fresh peripheral blood (approximately 9 ml). This clonotype was found many times. Its antigen is still unknown. RNA transcripts yielded amplified TCR beta CDR3 regions. First-round RT-PCR with HTBI primers amplified the TCR CDR3 region. TCRdb redid the calling of the multiplex PCR reads with MiXCR, one entry per CDR3 protein. Of 700,000 to 950,000 distinct CDR3 sequences in the sample, 30% to 40% were seen once.

Sequenced: blood. This chain connects TRBV2 to TRBJ1-4; D is unresolved. The origin of this receptor is a woman aged 35 to 49 with Graves' hyperthyroidism. The CDR3 nucleotides read TGTGCCAGCAGTGAAGATGTCATGGAAAAACTGTTTTTT. Its protein product is CASSEDVMEKLFF.